What follows describes a single T cell receptor (beta chain). Antigen unknown. CDR3 length: 14 amino acids. Germline V lookup: CDR1 SGHVS, CDR2 FQNEAQ. The V and J ends lost 6 bases and 0 bases respectively, with 6 bases between them. This specimen comes from a study of siplizumab effects on memory and regulatory T cells. Repertoires were generated with immunoSEQ multiplex PCR, while TCRdb's copy carries only in-frame clones and drops some. The sample records about 100,000 clones, about 90% being singletons. Study results and limitations: Only a minority of proliferating CD4+ or CD8+ clones had an assignable naive or memory phenotype, with roughly 80-95% lacking one. Mappable alloreactive CD4+ clones came from Treg cells less than 70% of the time on average with siplizumab, against 25% to 30% in controls. Alloreactive sequences traceable to unstimulated CD4+ memory cells were significantly reduced by siplizumab.

The clonotype was recovered from a human donor in good health. Some clones in this sample may be carry-over from other donors' samples. V and J are TRBV7-8 and TRBJ2-6; no firm D call. The material sequenced was CD4+ T cells sorted from blood. This chain's CDR3 is CASRELSGANVLTF. CDR3 sequence (DNA): TGTGCCAGCAGGGAACTCTCTGGGGCCAACGTCCTGACTTTC.